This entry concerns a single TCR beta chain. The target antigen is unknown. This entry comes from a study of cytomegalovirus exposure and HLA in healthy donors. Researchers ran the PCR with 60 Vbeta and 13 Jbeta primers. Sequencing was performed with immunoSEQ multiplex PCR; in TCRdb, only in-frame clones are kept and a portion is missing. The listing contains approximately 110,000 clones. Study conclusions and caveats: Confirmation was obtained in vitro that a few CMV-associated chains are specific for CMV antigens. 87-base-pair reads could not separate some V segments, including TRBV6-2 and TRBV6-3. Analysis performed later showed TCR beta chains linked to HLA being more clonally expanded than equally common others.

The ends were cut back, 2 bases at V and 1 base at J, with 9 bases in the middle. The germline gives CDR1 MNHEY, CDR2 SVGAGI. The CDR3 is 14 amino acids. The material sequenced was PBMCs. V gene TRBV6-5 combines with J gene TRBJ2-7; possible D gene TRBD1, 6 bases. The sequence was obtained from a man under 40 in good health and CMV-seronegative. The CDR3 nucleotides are TGTGCCAGCAGTTACGGGACAACTTCCTACGAGCAGTACTTC. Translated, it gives CASSYGTTSYEQYF.